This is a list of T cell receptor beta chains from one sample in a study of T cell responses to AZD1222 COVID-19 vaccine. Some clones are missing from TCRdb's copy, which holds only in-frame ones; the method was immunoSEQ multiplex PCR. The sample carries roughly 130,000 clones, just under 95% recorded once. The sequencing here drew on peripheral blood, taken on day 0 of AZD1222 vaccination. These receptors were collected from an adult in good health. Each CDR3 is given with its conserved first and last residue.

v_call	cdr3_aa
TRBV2	CASSASGGSQPQHF
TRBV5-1	CASSFLSGRAAIYEQYF
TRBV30	CAWSVQGRGNQPQHF
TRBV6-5	CASTDGNTGELFF
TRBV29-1	CSVEDPLRSYGYTF
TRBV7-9	CASSLRWGEQYF
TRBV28	CASSRQADQPQHF
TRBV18	CASSPVGVSTEAFF
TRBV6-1	CASSEDPGSPLHF
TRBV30	CAWSVWGENTEAFF
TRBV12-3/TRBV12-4	CASSLTDYGYTF
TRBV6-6	CASSLGQGVYGYTF
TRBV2	CASSPQTSGWQETQYF
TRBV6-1	CASSDIAVQYF
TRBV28	CASSAPDGYTEAFF
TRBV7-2	CASSFRLAEDNEQFF
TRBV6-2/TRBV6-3	CASSPRGTGGYEQYF
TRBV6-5	CASSQKGEGLNEQFF
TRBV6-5	CASSRTGLEPQHF
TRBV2	CASMYRMNTEAFF
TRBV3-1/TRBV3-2	CASSRTGSKDEAFF
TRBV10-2	CASSPQLLVNAEAFF
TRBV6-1	CASSASRGGLNTEAFF
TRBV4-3	CASSLGTGDHEQYF
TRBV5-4	CASSPPLGGGTEAFF
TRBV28	CASSGHRGSYEQYF
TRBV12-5	CASGLGAGGINEQFF
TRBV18	CASTRSSGNTIYF
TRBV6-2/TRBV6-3	CASSPGYNNQPQHF